This TCR beta chain stems from a study of T cell changes during pregnancy in multiple sclerosis. Using immunoSEQ multiplex PCR, the repertoire was profiled, and TCRdb retains in-frame clones only, with some absent. The top ten hold about 7.6% of the sample, which has 39,000 or so clones, 90% to 95% seen once. The CDR3 is made up of 13 amino acids. Germline CDR1 and CDR2: MNHNS and SASEGT. V was clipped by 10 bases and J by 4 bases; unmatched bases: 8. This TCR was recovered from a female donor with multiple sclerosis, enrolled in a pregnancy study. The sample here was CD8+ T cells from peripheral blood mononuclear cells, taken in the third trimester of pregnancy. This rearrangement joins TRBV6-1 to TRBJ2-7, with 9 bases that match TRBD2. The DNA of the CDR3 is TGTGCCATCCACTGGCGGGAGGGTTACGAGCAGTACTTC. Translated, it gives CAIHWREGYEQYF.